This T cell receptor beta chain was observed in a study of post-analysis software for immune sequencing data. This clonotype was seen a handful of times. Between the trimmed V and J ends, which lost 5 bases and 1 base, there was a span of 17 bases. CDR1 and CDR2 from the germline V gene are LNHNV and YYDKDF (reference sequence). This CDR3 region has 16 residues. Researchers reported that TCR beta cDNA libraries carried unique molecular identifiers. It was from about 0.98 to 11 million T cells that approximately 500,000 cDNA molecules came. TCRdb called the PCR reads again in MiXCR, with one record for every CDR3 protein. Among about 160,000 distinct CDR3 sequences listed, roughly 40% were seen once.

This chain joins TRBV15 and TRBJ1-1; D gene unclear. The sample was blood, taken after autologous hematopoietic stem cell transplantation. The sequence was collected from a girl between 10 and 17 years old with multiple sclerosis. The CDR3 here is CATSPAPWDPNTEAFF. The CDR3 region has the DNA TGTGCCACCAGCCCAGCACCCTGGGATCCGAACACTGAAGCTTTCTTT.